The rows below give T cell receptor beta chains drawn from one sample of a study of cytomegalovirus exposure and HLA in healthy donors. TCRdb's copy holds only in-frame clones and misses some; the assay was immunoSEQ multiplex PCR. The sample has about 160,000 clones; around four fifths are singletons. Specimen: PBMCs. The source of these receptors is a man under 40 in good health and CMV-seronegative. CDR3s include the opening cysteine and the closing phenylalanine or tryptophan. D genes are given only for firm matches. A clone size is listed for some rows: how often the clone was seen (once, few, many), or a class if it is expanded.

CDR3 protein: CASSKPTEATNEKLFF; CDR3 DNA: TGTGCCAGCAGCAAACCGACAGAAGCAACTAATGAAAAACTGTTTTTT; D gene: -; V gene: TRBV5-6; J gene: TRBJ1-4; clone size: -
CDR3 protein: CASSQVGTGTYEQYF; CDR3 DNA: TGCGCCAGCAGCCAAGTAGGGACAGGGACCTACGAGCAGTACTTC; D gene: TRBD1; V gene: TRBV4-1; J gene: TRBJ2-7; clone size: once
CDR3 protein: CASSTGFNQPQHF; CDR3 DNA: TGTGCCAGTTCGACAGGGTTTAATCAGCCCCAGCATTTT; D gene: TRBD1; V gene: TRBV19; J gene: TRBJ1-5; clone size: -
CDR3 protein: CAWSGMREGEQYF; CDR3 DNA: TGTGCCTGGAGTGGCATGCGGGAGGGCGAGCAGTACTTC; D gene: TRBD2; V gene: TRBV30; J gene: TRBJ2-7; clone size: -
CDR3 protein: CASSLMGPLEQYF; CDR3 DNA: TGTGCCAGCAGCTTGATGGGCCCCCTCGAGCAGTACTTC; D gene: -; V gene: TRBV5-5; J gene: TRBJ2-7; clone size: -
CDR3 protein: CASRRTEISPLHF; CDR3 DNA: TGTGCCAGTAGACGGACAGAGATTTCACCCCTCCACTTT; D gene: -; V gene: TRBV19; J gene: TRBJ1-6; clone size: -
CDR3 protein: CASSMGQHSSYGYTF; CDR3 DNA: TGTGCCAGTAGTATGGGGCAGCATTCAAGCTATGGCTACACCTTC; D gene: -; V gene: TRBV19; J gene: TRBJ1-2; clone size: once
CDR3 protein: CASSQDIQRPTYYGYTF; CDR3 DNA: TGCGCCAGCAGCCAAGATATCCAGCGTCCTACTTACTATGGCTACACCTTC; D gene: -; V gene: TRBV4-3; J gene: TRBJ1-2; clone size: -
CDR3 protein: CASSSRQGPWHEQYF; CDR3 DNA: TGTGCCAGCAGTTCGCGACAGGGGCCCTGGCACGAGCAGTACTTC; D gene: TRBD1; V gene: TRBV28; J gene: TRBJ2-7; clone size: -
CDR3 protein: CAISGQNQPQHF; CDR3 DNA: TGTGCCATCAGCGGACAGAATCAGCCCCAGCATTTT; D gene: -; V gene: TRBV10-3; J gene: TRBJ1-5; clone size: -
CDR3 protein: CASSPGWATDTQYF; CDR3 DNA: TGTGCCAGCAGCCCAGGCTGGGCGACCGATACGCAGTATTTT; D gene: -; V gene: TRBV11-3; J gene: TRBJ2-3; clone size: once
CDR3 protein: CAIQRDRGYEQYF; CDR3 DNA: TGTGCCATCCAGAGGGACAGGGGCTACGAGCAGTACTTC; D gene: TRBD1; V gene: TRBV10-3; J gene: TRBJ2-7; clone size: -
CDR3 protein: CASSEGTAPFEPYEQYF; CDR3 DNA: TGTGCCAGCAGTGAGGGGACAGCGCCATTTGAGCCCTACGAGCAGTACTTC; D gene: TRBD1; V gene: TRBV6-1; J gene: TRBJ2-7; clone size: -
CDR3 protein: CASQWTGSYSNQPQHF; CDR3 DNA: TGTGCCAGTCAATGGACAGGGAGTTATAGCAATCAGCCCCAGCATTTT; D gene: TRBD1; V gene: TRBV19; J gene: TRBJ1-5; clone size: -
CDR3 protein: CASSPRTGNTGELFF; CDR3 DNA: TGCGCCAGCAGCCCCCGGACAGGAAACACCGGGGAGCTGTTTTTT; D gene: TRBD1; V gene: TRBV4-1; J gene: TRBJ2-2; clone size: once
CDR3 protein: CASSIQGAGSEKLFF; CDR3 DNA: TGTGCCAGCAGCATTCAGGGGGCGGGGAGTGAAAAACTGTTTTTT; D gene: TRBD1; V gene: TRBV5-5; J gene: TRBJ1-4; clone size: -
CDR3 protein: CASISGTTNEKLFF; CDR3 DNA: TGTGCCAGTATTTCAGGGACAACTAATGAAAAACTGTTTTTT; D gene: -; V gene: TRBV19; J gene: TRBJ1-4; clone size: few
CDR3 protein: CASSPSQGDGYGYTF; CDR3 DNA: TGTGCCAGCAGCCCCTCACAGGGTGACGGCTATGGCTACACCTTC; D gene: -; V gene: TRBV7-2; J gene: TRBJ1-2; clone size: few
CDR3 protein: CASSPPSGGIGDTIYF; CDR3 DNA: TGTGCCAGCTCACCCCCCTCAGGGGGCATCGGAGACACCATATATTTT; D gene: TRBD1; V gene: TRBV18; J gene: TRBJ1-3; clone size: -
CDR3 protein: CASSPLPGLASGETQYF; CDR3 DNA: TGTGCCAGCAGCCCACTACCGGGACTAGCGAGTGGGGAGACCCAGTACTTC; D gene: TRBD2; V gene: TRBV4-2; J gene: TRBJ2-5; clone size: -
CDR3 protein: CASSYIAGGAPYEQYF; CDR3 DNA: TGTGCCAGCAGCTACATAGCGGGAGGGGCCCCCTACGAGCAGTACTTC; D gene: TRBD2; V gene: TRBV7-2; J gene: TRBJ2-7; clone size: -
CDR3 protein: CASSPPYSPMRDRARPYEQYF; CDR3 DNA: TGTGCCAGCTCACCACCATACTCACCGATGAGGGACAGGGCGCGACCCTACGAGCAGTACTTC; D gene: TRBD1; V gene: TRBV18; J gene: TRBJ2-7; clone size: few
CDR3 protein: CASSLAGGQGYEQYF; CDR3 DNA: TGTGCCAGCAGCCTAGCGGGAGGGCAAGGGTACGAGCAGTACTTC; D gene: TRBD2; V gene: TRBV14; J gene: TRBJ2-7; clone size: -
CDR3 protein: CASTGGPYNEQFF; CDR3 DNA: TGTGCCAGCACAGGGGGACCCTACAATGAGCAGTTCTTC; D gene: TRBD1; V gene: TRBV28; J gene: TRBJ2-1; clone size: -
CDR3 protein: CASSIAVAPGEQYF; CDR3 DNA: TGTGCCAGTAGTATAGCGGTGGCACCGGGGGAGCAGTACTTC; D gene: -; V gene: TRBV19; J gene: TRBJ2-7; clone size: -
CDR3 protein: CASSDPTPGRGETQYF; CDR3 DNA: TGTGCCAGTAGCGACCCAACTCCTGGCCGGGGAGAGACCCAGTACTTC; D gene: -; V gene: TRBV19; J gene: TRBJ2-5; clone size: -
CDR3 protein: CASSRGAGETQYF; CDR3 DNA: TGTGCCAGCAGCCGTGGGGCCGGAGAGACCCAGTACTTC; D gene: -; V gene: TRBV11-3; J gene: TRBJ2-5; clone size: once
CDR3 protein: CASSIASPSGGRETQYF; CDR3 DNA: TGTGCCAGTAGTATAGCCTCGCCTAGCGGGGGCAGGGAGACCCAGTACTTC; D gene: TRBD2; V gene: TRBV19; J gene: TRBJ2-5; clone size: -
CDR3 protein: CASSFIPPGESSYNEQFF; CDR3 DNA: TGTGCCAGCAGTTTTATCCCGCCCGGGGAAAGCTCCTACAATGAGCAGTTCTTC; D gene: -; V gene: TRBV27; J gene: TRBJ2-1; clone size: -
CDR3 protein: CASSGGGYTYTDTQYF; CDR3 DNA: TGTGCCAGCAGCGGGGGGGGGTACACTTACACAGATACGCAGTATTTT; D gene: TRBD2; V gene: TRBV28; J gene: TRBJ2-3; clone size: -
CDR3 protein: CASSQDTRERSYGYTF; CDR3 DNA: TGTGCCAGCAGCCAAGATACGCGGGAACGCTCCTATGGCTACACCTTC; D gene: -; V gene: TRBV4-2; J gene: TRBJ1-2; clone size: -
CDR3 protein: CAWRDSGTGDNSPLHF; CDR3 DNA: TGTGCCTGGAGAGACTCCGGGACAGGAGATAATTCACCCCTCCACTTT; D gene: TRBD1; V gene: TRBV30; J gene: TRBJ1-6; clone size: -
CDR3 protein: CASSLPGQVNNSPLHF; CDR3 DNA: TGTGCCAGCAGCTTGCCGGGACAGGTTAATAATTCACCCCTCCACTTT; D gene: TRBD1; V gene: TRBV5-6; J gene: TRBJ1-6; clone size: -
CDR3 protein: CASSGPLDEQYF; CDR3 DNA: TGCGCCAGCAGTGGTCCTCTAGACGAGCAGTACTTC; D gene: -; V gene: TRBV10-1; J gene: TRBJ2-7; clone size: -
CDR3 protein: CASSESRQMNTEAFF; CDR3 DNA: TGCGCCAGCAGTGAGTCTCGACAGATGAACACTGAAGCTTTCTTT; D gene: -; V gene: TRBV10-1; J gene: TRBJ1-1; clone size: -
CDR3 protein: CASSLGMGDRGSYEQYF; CDR3 DNA: TGTGCCAGCAGCTTAGGTATGGGGGACAGGGGATCCTACGAGCAGTACTTC; D gene: TRBD1; V gene: TRBV13; J gene: TRBJ2-7; clone size: -
CDR3 protein: CASSFRGRDETQYF; CDR3 DNA: TGTGCCAGCAGCTTCAGGGGGCGCGATGAGACCCAGTACTTC; D gene: TRBD1; V gene: TRBV7-2; J gene: TRBJ2-5; clone size: -
CDR3 protein: CASSRTSGRQETQYF; CDR3 DNA: TGTGCCAGCAGCCGGACTAGCGGGAGGCAAGAGACCCAGTACTTC; D gene: TRBD2; V gene: TRBV7-2; J gene: TRBJ2-5; clone size: -
CDR3 protein: CAISPQGQGFKNTIYF; CDR3 DNA: TGTGCCATCAGTCCTCAGGGACAGGGGTTTAAAAACACCATATATTTT; D gene: TRBD1; V gene: TRBV10-3; J gene: TRBJ1-3; clone size: -
CDR3 protein: CASSFRPGDTQYF; CDR3 DNA: TGTGCCAGCAGCTTCCGTCCCGGAGATACGCAGTATTTT; D gene: -; V gene: TRBV7-3; J gene: TRBJ2-3; clone size: -
CDR3 protein: CASTTGQGPTEAFF; CDR3 DNA: TGTGCCAGCACTACCGGACAGGGCCCCACTGAAGCTTTCTTT; D gene: TRBD1; V gene: TRBV7-9; J gene: TRBJ1-1; clone size: -
CDR3 protein: CASSHPGTGVNEQFF; CDR3 DNA: TGTGCCAGCAGCCACCCCGGGACAGGGGTGAATGAGCAGTTCTTC; D gene: TRBD1; V gene: TRBV7-9; J gene: TRBJ2-1; clone size: once
CDR3 protein: CSAALAGASYEQYF; CDR3 DNA: TGCAGCGCCGCACTAGCGGGGGCCTCCTACGAGCAGTACTTC; D gene: TRBD2; V gene: TRBV29-1; J gene: TRBJ2-7; clone size: -
CDR3 protein: CASSRTGKQETQYF; CDR3 DNA: TGTGCCAGCAGTCGAACAGGGAAACAAGAGACCCAGTACTTC; D gene: -; V gene: TRBV6-6; J gene: TRBJ2-5; clone size: -
CDR3 protein: CATSRDLNGRERTYEQYF; CDR3 DNA: TGTGCCACCAGCAGAGATTTAAACGGGAGGGAGAGGACCTACGAGCAGTACTTC; D gene: TRBD2; V gene: TRBV15; J gene: TRBJ2-7; clone size: -
CDR3 protein: CASSTSGGRNQPQHF; CDR3 DNA: TGTGCCAGCAGCACGTCAGGGGGCCGGAATCAGCCCCAGCATTTT; D gene: TRBD1; V gene: TRBV9; J gene: TRBJ1-5; clone size: -